This TCR beta chain was captured by sequencing in a study of pediatric ulcerative colitis. V gave up 2 bases and J gave up 5 bases; unmatched junction bases: 11. Germline V gives CDR1 SNHLY, CDR2 FYNNEI. The CDR3 extends over 16 amino acids. Using immunoSEQ multiplex PCR, the repertoire was profiled, and TCRdb retains in-frame clones only, with some absent. The data contain about 17,000 clones, roughly 74% of them singletons. Rectal tissue came from one to two pinch biopsies taken at colonoscopy. This clone was counted a few times. V is TRBV2 and J is TRBJ2-7, with 8 bases that match TRBD1. The origin of this receptor is a girl between 10 and 17 years old with moderate ulcerative colitis. Specimen: gut tissue. In nucleotides, the CDR3 is TGTGCCAGCAGTGAATGGTCAGGGGGCAATAAGGACGAGCAGTACTTC. Translating it yields CASSEWSGGNKDEQYF.